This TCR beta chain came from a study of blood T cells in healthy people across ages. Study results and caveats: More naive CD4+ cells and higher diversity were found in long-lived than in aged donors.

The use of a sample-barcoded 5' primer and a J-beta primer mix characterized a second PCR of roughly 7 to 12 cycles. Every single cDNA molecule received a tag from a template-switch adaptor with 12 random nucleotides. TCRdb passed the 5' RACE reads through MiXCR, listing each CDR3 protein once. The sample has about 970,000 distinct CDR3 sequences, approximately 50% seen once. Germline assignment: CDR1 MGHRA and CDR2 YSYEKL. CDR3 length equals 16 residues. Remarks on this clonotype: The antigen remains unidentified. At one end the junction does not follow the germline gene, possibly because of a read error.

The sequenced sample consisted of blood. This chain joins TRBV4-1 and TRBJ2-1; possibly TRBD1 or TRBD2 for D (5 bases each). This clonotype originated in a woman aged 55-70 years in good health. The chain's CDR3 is CASSQESGTPYNERFF. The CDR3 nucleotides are TGCGCCAGCAGCCAAGAATCGGGGACCCCATACAATGAGCGGTTCTTC.